This T cell receptor (beta chain) originates from a study of blood T cell repertoires in COVID-19. V was pared by 10 bases and J by 2 bases, with 14 bases between. This CDR3 is built from 13 residues. CDR1 is ENHRY and CDR2 is SYGVKD in the germline V gene. Using immunoSEQ multiplex PCR, the repertoire was profiled, and TCRdb retains in-frame clones only, with some absent. The sample contains 150,000 to 160,000 clones, 83% of which appear only once. Sequenced: peripheral blood. This chain uses TRBV10-3 with TRBJ1-1, with D tentatively TRBD1 (5 bases). The receptor was derived from a woman aged 55-69 years with COVID-19, enrolled during active disease. CDR3 in DNA: TGTGCCACCACCGGGACTCCAAACACTGAAGCTTTCTTT. It translates to CATTGTPNTEAFF.